This TCR beta chain was found in a study of cytomegalovirus exposure and HLA in healthy donors. The PCR contained 60 Vbeta and 13 Jbeta primers. Clones were read by immunoSEQ multiplex PCR, and TCRdb kept only the in-frame ones, dropping some. The table records approximately 55,000 clones, roughly four fifths of them present only once. Germline V lookup: CDR1 WSHSY, CDR2 SAAADI. The CDR3 has 14 amino acids. The V segment lost 8 bases and the J segment 1 base; nucleotides outside the gene matches: 5. The chain has TRBV10-2 and TRBJ1-1, with 9 bases fitting TRBD1. This receptor was taken from a boy between 5 and 17 years old in good health and CMV-seropositive. Specimen: PBMCs. CDR3 protein: CASGWTGENTEAFF. DNA of the CDR3: TGCGCCAGCGGGTGGACAGGGGAGAACACTGAAGCTTTCTTT.